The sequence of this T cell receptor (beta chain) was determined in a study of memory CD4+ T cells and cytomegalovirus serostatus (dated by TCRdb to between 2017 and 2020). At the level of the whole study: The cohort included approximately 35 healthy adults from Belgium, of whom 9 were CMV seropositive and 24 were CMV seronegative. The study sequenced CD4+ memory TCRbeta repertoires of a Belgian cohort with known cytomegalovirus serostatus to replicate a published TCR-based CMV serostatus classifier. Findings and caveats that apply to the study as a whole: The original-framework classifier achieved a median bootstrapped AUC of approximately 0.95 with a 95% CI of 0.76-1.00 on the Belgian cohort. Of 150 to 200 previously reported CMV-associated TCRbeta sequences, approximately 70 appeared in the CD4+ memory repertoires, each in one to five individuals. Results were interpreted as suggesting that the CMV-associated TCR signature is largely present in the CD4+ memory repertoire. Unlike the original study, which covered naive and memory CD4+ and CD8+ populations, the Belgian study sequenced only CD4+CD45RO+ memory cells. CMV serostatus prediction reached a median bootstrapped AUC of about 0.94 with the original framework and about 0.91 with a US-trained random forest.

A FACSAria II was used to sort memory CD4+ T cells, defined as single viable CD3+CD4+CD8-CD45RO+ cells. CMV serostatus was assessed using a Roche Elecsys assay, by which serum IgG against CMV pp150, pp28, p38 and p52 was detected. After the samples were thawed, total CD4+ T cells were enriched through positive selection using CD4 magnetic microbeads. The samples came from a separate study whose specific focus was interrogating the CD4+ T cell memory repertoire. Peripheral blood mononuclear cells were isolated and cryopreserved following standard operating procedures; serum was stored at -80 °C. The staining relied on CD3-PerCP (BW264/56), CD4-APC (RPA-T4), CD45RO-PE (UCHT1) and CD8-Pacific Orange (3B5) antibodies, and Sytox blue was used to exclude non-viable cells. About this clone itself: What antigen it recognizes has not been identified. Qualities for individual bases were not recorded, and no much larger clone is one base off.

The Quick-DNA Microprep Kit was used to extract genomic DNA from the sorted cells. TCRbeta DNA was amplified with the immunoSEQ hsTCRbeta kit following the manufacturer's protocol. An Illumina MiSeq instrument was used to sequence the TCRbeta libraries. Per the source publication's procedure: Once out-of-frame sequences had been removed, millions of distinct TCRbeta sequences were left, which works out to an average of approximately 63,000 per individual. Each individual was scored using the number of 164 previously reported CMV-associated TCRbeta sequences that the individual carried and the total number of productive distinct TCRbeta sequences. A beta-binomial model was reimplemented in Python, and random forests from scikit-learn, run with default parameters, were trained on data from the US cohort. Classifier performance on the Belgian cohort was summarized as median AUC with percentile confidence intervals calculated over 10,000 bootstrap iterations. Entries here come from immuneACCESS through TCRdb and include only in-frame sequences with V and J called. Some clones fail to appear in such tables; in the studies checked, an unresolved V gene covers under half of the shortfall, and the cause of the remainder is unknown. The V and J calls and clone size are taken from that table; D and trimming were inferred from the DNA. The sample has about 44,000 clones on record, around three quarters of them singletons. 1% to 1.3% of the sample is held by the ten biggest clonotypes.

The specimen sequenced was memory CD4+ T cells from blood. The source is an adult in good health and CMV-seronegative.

The nucleotides are TGTGCCAGCAGCCAAGAAGGGACAGGGGCTGGAAACACCATATATTTT. It codes for CASSQEGTGAGNTIYF. The chain is encoded by TRBV4-2 joined to TRBJ1-3; 10 middle bases align to TRBD1. Measured from the cysteine to the phenylalanine, the CDR3 is 16 residues long. The entry retains the CDR3 DNA only, 48 bases that are in frame from base 1. From a lookup of the germline V gene, CDR1 and CDR2 are LGHNA and YNFKEQ. Here V drops 0 bases and J drops 2 bases, and the junction holds 1 base not matched to any gene.